What follows are 7 T cell receptor beta chains derived from one specimen sequenced in a study of blood T cell repertoires in COVID-19. TCRdb's copy holds only in-frame clones and misses some; the assay was immunoSEQ multiplex PCR. The sample lists roughly 42,000 clones, 90% seen once, with about 2.8% in the top ten. The sample was peripheral blood. The receptor set was obtained from a man aged 50-59 years with active COVID-19.

CDR3 bases: TGTGCCAGCAGCTTGGGTAGCGGGGCGCCTGCCTACAATGAGCAGTTCTTC. Translating it yields CASSLGSGAPAYNEQFF. V and J are TRBV5-8 and TRBJ2-1; the match to TRBD2 covers 8 bases. The CDR3 extends over 17 amino acids. CDR1 and CDR2 (germline): SGHTS, YDEGEE. V dropped 0 bases and J dropped 2; count of bases not matched to a gene: 7.

This chain joins TRBV6-1 and TRBJ1-4; D unclear. Germline values: CDR1 MNHNS, CDR2 SASEGT. The CDR3 length is 13 residues. V shed 2 bases and J shed 8 bases, with 9 bases lying between them. The CDR3 loop is CASSERELEKLFF. The CDR3 bases are TGTGCCAGCAGTGAACGGGAACTGGAAAAACTGTTTTTT.

This clone was picked up a small number of times. The chain links TRBV7-2 to TRBJ1-3, with a weak D call TRBD1 (5 bases). Between the trimmed V and J ends, which lost 2 bases and 0 bases, there was a span of 14 bases. CDR3 length: 17 amino acids. Germline CDR1 is SGHTA and CDR2 is FQGNSA. This CDR3 is CASSLQPGGVSGNTIYF. The CDR3, as DNA: TGTGCCAGCAGCTTACAACCGGGGGGGGTCTCTGGAAACACCATATATTTT. Full variable domain (outside the CDR3, taken from reference TRBV7-2 and TRBJ1-3): GAGVSQSPSNKVTEKGKDVELRCDPISGHTALYWYRQSLGQGLEFLIYFQGNSAPDKSGLPSDRFSAERTGGSVSTLTIQRTQQEDSAVYLCASSLQPGGVSGNTIYFGEGSWLTVV.

In its sample, this clone was seen once. The rearrangement uses TRBV24-1 and TRBJ2-1; tentatively, D is TRBD2 (6 bases). This CDR3 is 14 amino acids long. V lost 5 bases to trimming and J lost 3 bases, with 10 bases between them. The germline V gene encodes CDR1 KGHDR and CDR2 SFDVKD. This CDR3 reads CATSGPAGYNEQFF. The CDR3 DNA follows: TGTGCCACCAGTGGACCAGCGGGCTACAATGAGCAGTTCTTC.

The chain combines TRBV15 with TRBJ2-3; 8 bases are shared with TRBD2. CDR1 and CDR2 (germline): LNHNV, YYDKDF (reference sequence). The ends lost 0 bases at V and 1 base at J; junction bases unmatched: 3. The length of the CDR3 is 16 residues. CDR3 amino acids: CATSRDGGAGTDTQYF. The CDR3, as DNA: TGTGCCACCAGCAGAGACGGGGGGGCCGGCACAGATACGCAGTATTTT.

The V call is TRBV11-2, the J call TRBJ1-6, with 8 bases lining up with TRBD1. Germline values: CDR1 SGHAT, CDR2 FQNNGV. J lost 9 bases, V lost 4 bases, and 11 bases had no gene match. This CDR3 spans 16 amino acids. CDR3 nucleotide sequence: TGTGCCAGCAGCTCATACAGGGGGGAAAGAGGTTCACCCCTCCACTTT. Protein product: CASSSYRGERGSPLHF.

The V and J genes are TRBV4-2 and TRBJ2-5; D gene uncertain. The CDR3 loop spans 15 amino acids. V dropped 0 bases and J dropped 4 bases, with 12 bases sitting between them. Per germline, CDR1 LGHNA and CDR2 YNFKEQ. The CDR3 DNA sequence: TGTGCCAGCAGCCAAGATCTTATAGTACCAGAGACCCAGTACTTC. This translates into CASSQDLIVPETQYF.